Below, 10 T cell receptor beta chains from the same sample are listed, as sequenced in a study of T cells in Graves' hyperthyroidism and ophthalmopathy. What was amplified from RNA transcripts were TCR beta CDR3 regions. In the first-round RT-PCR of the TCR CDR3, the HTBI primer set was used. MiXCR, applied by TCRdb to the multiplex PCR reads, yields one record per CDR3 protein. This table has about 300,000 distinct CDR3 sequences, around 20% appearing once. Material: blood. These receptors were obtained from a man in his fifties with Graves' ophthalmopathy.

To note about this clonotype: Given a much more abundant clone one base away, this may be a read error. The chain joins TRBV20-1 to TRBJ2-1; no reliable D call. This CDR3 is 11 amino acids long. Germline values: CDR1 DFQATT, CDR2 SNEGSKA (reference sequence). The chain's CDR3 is CSAFSYNEEFF. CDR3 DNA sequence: TGCAGTGCTTTCTCCTACAATGAGGAGTTCTTC.

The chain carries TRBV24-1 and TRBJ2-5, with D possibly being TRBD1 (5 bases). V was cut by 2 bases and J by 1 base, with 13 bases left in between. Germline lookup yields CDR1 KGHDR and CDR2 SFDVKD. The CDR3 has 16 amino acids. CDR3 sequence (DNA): TGTGCCACCAGTGATTATCCAGGGAATGGCCAAGAGACCCAGTACTTC. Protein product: CATSDYPGNGQETQYF.

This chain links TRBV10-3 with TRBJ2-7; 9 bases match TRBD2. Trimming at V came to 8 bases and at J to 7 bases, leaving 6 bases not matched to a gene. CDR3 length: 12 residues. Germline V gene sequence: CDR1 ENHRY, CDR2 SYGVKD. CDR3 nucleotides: TGTGCCATCTCGCGGGAGGGCCGGGAGCAGTACTTC. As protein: CAISREGREQYF.

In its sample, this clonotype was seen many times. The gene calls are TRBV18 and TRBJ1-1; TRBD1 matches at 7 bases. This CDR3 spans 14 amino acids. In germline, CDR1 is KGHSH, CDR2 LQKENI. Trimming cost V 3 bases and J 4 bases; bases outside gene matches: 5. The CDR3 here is CASSPQGGVTEAFF. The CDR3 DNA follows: TGTGCCAGCTCACCCCAGGGGGGGGTCACTGAAGCTTTCTTT.

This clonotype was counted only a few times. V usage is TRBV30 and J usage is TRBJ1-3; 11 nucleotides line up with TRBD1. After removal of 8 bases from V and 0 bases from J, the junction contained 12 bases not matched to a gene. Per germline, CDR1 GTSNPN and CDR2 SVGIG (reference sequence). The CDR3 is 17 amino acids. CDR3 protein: CASGTGGSFGSGNTIYF. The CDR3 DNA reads TGTGCCAGCGGGACAGGGGGTTCCTTCGGCTCTGGAAACACCATATATTTT.

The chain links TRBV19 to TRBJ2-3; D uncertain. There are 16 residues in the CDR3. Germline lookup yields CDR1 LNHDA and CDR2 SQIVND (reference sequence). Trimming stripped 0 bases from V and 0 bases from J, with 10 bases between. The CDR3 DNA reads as TGTGCCAGTAGTATAGAGGGCAGCTCTAGCACAGATACGCAGTATTTT. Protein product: CASSIEGSSSTDTQYF.

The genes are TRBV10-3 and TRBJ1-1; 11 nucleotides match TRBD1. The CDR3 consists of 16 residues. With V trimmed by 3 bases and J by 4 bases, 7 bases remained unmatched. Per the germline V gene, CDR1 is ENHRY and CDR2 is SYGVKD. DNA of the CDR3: TGTGCCATCAGTGACCCGGACAGGGGGCGCAGCACTGAAGCTTTCTTT. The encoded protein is CAISDPDRGRSTEAFF.

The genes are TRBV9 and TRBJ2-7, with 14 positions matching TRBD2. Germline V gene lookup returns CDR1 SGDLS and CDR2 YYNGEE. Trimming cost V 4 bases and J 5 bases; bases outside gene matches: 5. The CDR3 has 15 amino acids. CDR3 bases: TGTGCCAGCAGCCCCCGACTAGCGGGAGGGCACGAGCAGTACTTC. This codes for CASSPRLAGGHEQYF.

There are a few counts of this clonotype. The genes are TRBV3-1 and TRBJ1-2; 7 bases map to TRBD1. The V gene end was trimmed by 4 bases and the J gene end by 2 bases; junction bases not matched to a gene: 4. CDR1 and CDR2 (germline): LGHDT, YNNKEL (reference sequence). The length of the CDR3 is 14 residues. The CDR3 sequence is CASSPRGGNYGYTF. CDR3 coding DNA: TGTGCCAGCAGCCCCAGGGGGGGGAACTATGGCTACACCTTC.

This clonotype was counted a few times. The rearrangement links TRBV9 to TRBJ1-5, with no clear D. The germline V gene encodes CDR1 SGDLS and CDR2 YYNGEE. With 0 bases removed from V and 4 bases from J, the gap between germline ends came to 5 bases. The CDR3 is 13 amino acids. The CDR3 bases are TGTGCCAGCAGCGTAGACGTAAATCAGCCCCAGCATTTT. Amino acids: CASSVDVNQPQHF.